This TCR beta chain is from a study of T-cell reconstitution after alpha-beta-depleted transplantation in children. Germline loops: CDR1 SGHAT, CDR2 FQNNGV. The CDR3 contains 18 residues. V lost 1 base, J lost 7 bases, and 17 bases stayed unmatched. For TCRbeta, the library was prepared with unique molecular identifiers. TCRdb reanalysed the PCR reads using MiXCR and keeps one entry per CDR3 protein. Among 480,000 or so distinct CDR3 sequences listed, roughly 10% were seen once. Regarding the study as a whole: The study reportedly traced alpha-beta T cells about two months after transplant to several hundred expanded graft clones.

This clonotype was seen a few times. The target antigen is unknown. The chain combines TRBV11-2 with TRBJ2-3; 7 bases align to TRBD2. The material sequenced was PBMCs, taken before TCRalphabeta/CD19-depleted stem cell transplant. The TCR originated in a child aged 2 to 10 with inherited bone marrow failure, due to receive a stem cell transplant. The CDR3 sequence: CASSLGRSGRPPHNTQYF. The CDR3 nucleotides are TGTGCCAGCAGCTTAGGGAGGTCCGGGAGGCCTCCTCACAATACGCAGTATTTT.